These 30 T cell receptor beta chains were all obtained from the same sample, sequenced in a study of shared clonotypes between healthy human individuals. This table comes from immunoSEQ multiplex PCR, and its TCRdb copy is limited to in-frame clones, with some not included. The table records under 2,000,000 clones, approximately 95% of them present only once. Naive CD8 cells lacked CD45RO and underwent positive selection for CCR7, leaving out terminally differentiated effector memory CD45RA+ cells. The source material was naive CD8+ T cells sorted from blood. These receptors were obtained from a man between 18 and 35 years old in good health.

The chain carries TRBV28 and TRBJ1-2, with D unclear. Looked up from germline, CDR1 is MDHEN and CDR2 is SYDVKM. V gave up 3 bases and J gave up 5 bases, with 13 bases separating them. This CDR3 has 14 amino acids. CDR3 sequence: CASSFDGLSYGYTF. CDR3 nucleotides: TGTGCCAGCAGTTTCGACGGCCTCTCGTATGGCTACACCTTC.

The CDR3 loop reads CASTLRGQGPAGYTF. The CDR3 DNA reads as TGTGCCAGTACCCTCCGGGGGCAGGGGCCGGCTGGCTACACCTTC. The chain carries TRBV19 and TRBJ1-2, with D perhaps TRBD1 (6 bases). CDR1 LNHDA and CDR2 SQIVND come from the germline V gene (reference sequence). The CDR3 runs to 15 residues. V was clipped by 7 bases and J by 7 bases, with 22 bases between them.

The chain combines TRBV7-8 with TRBJ2-1; D ambiguous. V lost 3 bases and J lost 11, with 14 bases in between. CDR3 length: 13 residues. Germline V gives CDR1 SGHVS, CDR2 FQNEAQ. The CDR3 DNA is TGTGCCAGCAGCTTGATTAACGAGGACCAGCAGTTCTTC. This sequence encodes CASSLINEDQQFF.

The chain combines TRBV10-1 with TRBJ1-1; D is perhaps TRBD1 (5 bases). The germline gives CDR1 WNHNN, CDR2 SYGVQD (reference sequence). The CDR3 has 13 residues. The V and J ends lost 3 bases and 4 bases respectively, with 9 bases between them. DNA for the CDR3: TGCGCCAGCAGTGATCAGGGTTCCACTGAAGCTTTCTTT. Its translation is CASSDQGSTEAFF.

This chain links TRBV23-1 with TRBJ2-7; tentative D call: TRBD1 (5 bases). TRBV23-1 is marked as an open reading frame, function uncertain. This CDR3 has 13 amino acids. Trimming took 6 bases from V and 3 from J, leaving 12 bases between them. The CDR3 DNA reads TGCGCCAGCAGGTCGATTCAGGGCTACGAGCAGTACTTC. Translation: CASRSIQGYEQYF.

The count of this clone is one. The gene calls are TRBV27 and TRBJ2-1; no clear D. Germline assignment: CDR1 MNHEY and CDR2 SMNVEV (reference sequence). The CDR3 sequence is 11 residues long. Trimming left V 5 bases short and J 9 bases short, with 8 bases between. Here the CDR3 DNA reads TGTGCCAGCAGTGCGGCATTTGAGCAGTTCTTC. As protein: CASSAAFEQFF.

With regard to this clone: Other DNA sequences in the same sample also yield this CDR3. This chain links TRBV29-1 with TRBJ2-2, with no clear D. The V end lost 5 bases, the J end lost 4 bases, and 5 bases lay between the germline ends. In germline, CDR1 is SQVTM, CDR2 ANQGSEA. The CDR3 contains 11 residues. CDR3 sequence reads: CSVLGTGELFF. The CDR3 bases are TGCAGCGTTCTAGGCACCGGGGAGCTGTTTTTT.

This rearrangement joins TRBV11-2 to TRBJ2-5; 7 positions agree with TRBD2. J gave up 3 bases and V 3 bases, and 7 bases lay outside the gene matches. Germline V CDR1 and CDR2: SGHAT, FQNNGV. This CDR3 contains 15 residues. The CDR3 DNA reads as TGTGCCAGCAGCTTGATGGTGGGAGGGAAAGAGACCCAGTACTTC. Its translation is CASSLMVGGKETQYF.

The rearrangement links TRBV28 to TRBJ1-5; TRBD1 matches at 10 bases. J lost 3 bases, V lost 4 bases, and 6 bases had no gene match. The CDR3 totals 16 residues. Germline CDR1 MDHEN, CDR2 SYDVKM. CDR3 nucleotides: TGTGCCAGCAGTTCGGGACAGGGGAAGATCAATCAGCCCCAGCATTTT. This codes for CASSSGQGKINQPQHF.

This rearrangement joins TRBV7-8 to TRBJ2-3; no clear D gene. The CDR3 totals 16 residues. CDR1 is SGHVS, CDR2 FQNEAQ, per germline. V was cut by 1 base and J by 0 bases, with 11 bases left in between. The CDR3 DNA reads as TGTGCCAGCAGCTTAGTCTTCACATCTAGCACAGATACGCAGTATTTT. Residues: CASSLVFTSSTDTQYF. The full variable domain, completed using reference TRBV7-8 and TRBJ2-3, is GAGVSQSPRYKVAKRGQDVALRCDPISGHVSLFWYQQALGQGPEFLTYFQNEAQLDKSGLPSDRFFAERPEGSVSTLKIQRTQQEDSAVYLCASSLVFTSSTDTQYFGPGTRLTVL.

The chain recombines TRBV4-1 with TRBJ1-1; D ambiguous. The CDR3 is made up of 15 amino acids. V was shortened by 4 bases and J by 0 bases, with 12 bases between the two germline ends. The germline V gene encodes CDR1 MGHRA and CDR2 YSYEKL. As DNA, the CDR3 is TGCGCCAGCAGCCCGACGGCCACACTGAACACTGAAGCTTTCTTT. This gives the protein CASSPTATLNTEAFF.

J is TRBJ2-5 and V is TRBV7-9, with D perhaps TRBD1 or TRBD2 (5 bases each). Germline V gives CDR1 SEHNR, CDR2 FQNEAQ (reference sequence). The CDR3 consists of 15 residues. Trimming stripped 1 base from V and 1 base from J, with 10 bases between. CDR3 loop: CASSLVIGTQETQYF. The CDR3 bases are TGTGCCAGCAGCTTAGTCATAGGGACCCAAGAGACCCAGTACTTC.

The rearrangement links TRBV29-1 to TRBJ2-2; TRBD1 might be the D (5 bases). Trimming stripped 7 bases from V and 3 bases from J, with 12 bases between. Germline CDR1 is SQVTM and CDR2 is ANQGSEA. The CDR3 consists of 13 residues. In DNA form, the CDR3 reads TGCAGCGCTGTCAGGGTCCACACCGGGGAGCTGTTTTTT. It codes for CSAVRVHTGELFF.

With regard to this clone: The identical CDR3 is also encoded by other nucleotide sequences in the sample. V usage is TRBV4-1 and J usage is TRBJ2-7, with D unresolved. The germline CDR1 and CDR2 sequences are MGHRA and YSYEKL. The CDR3 runs to 14 residues. Trimming cost V 0 bases and J 0 bases, with 6 bases left between them. CDR3 nucleotide sequence: TGCGCCAGCAGCCAAGAACATAGCTCCTACGAGCAGTACTTC. It codes for CASSQEHSSYEQYF.

J is TRBJ2-3 and V is TRBV28, with 11 positions matching TRBD2. V dropped 4 bases and J dropped 2; count of bases not matched to a gene: 2. From germline, CDR1 is MDHEN and CDR2 SYDVKM. The CDR3 contains 15 residues. The CDR3 nucleotides are TGTGCCAGCAGTTCACTAGCGGGAGTCACAGATACGCAGTATTTT. It encodes CASSSLAGVTDTQYF.

V is TRBV7-9 and J is TRBJ1-4, with unresolved D. Germline V gene lookup returns CDR1 SEHNR and CDR2 FQNEAQ (reference sequence). V dropped 1 base and J dropped 10 bases, with 16 bases sitting between them. This CDR3 has 15 amino acids. The CDR3 reads CASSLVGEVGGKLFF. Written as DNA, the CDR3 is TGTGCCAGCAGCTTAGTCGGGGAGGTCGGTGGAAAACTGTTTTTT. Together with reference TRBV7-9 and TRBJ1-4, the CDR3 gives the full variable domain: DTGVSQNPRHKITKRGQNVTFRCDPISEHNRLYWYRQTLGQGPEFLTYFQNEAQLEKSRLLSDRFSAERPKGSFSTLEIQRTEQGDSAMYLCASSLVGEVGGKLFFGSGTQLSVL.

This clone appeared a single time. This sequence joins TRBV5-4 and TRBJ2-7; either TRBD1 or TRBD2 may fit D (5 bases each). With 0 bases removed from V and 7 bases from J, the gap between germline ends came to 14 bases. From germline, CDR1 is SGHNT and CDR2 YYREEE (reference sequence). The CDR3 extends over 14 amino acids. The CDR3 here is CASSLVLGPTEQYF. The CDR3, as DNA: TGTGCCAGCAGCTTGGTATTGGGACCCACGGAGCAGTACTTC.

This rearrangement joins TRBV10-1 to TRBJ2-1; D gene ambiguous. Trimming shortened V by 4 bases and J by 0 bases, and 10 bases separated the two germline ends. CDR3 length equals 15 residues. Germline V CDR1 and CDR2: WNHNN, SYGVQD (reference sequence). The CDR3 DNA is TGCGCCAGCAGTGGAACCTTCGCCTCCTACAATGAGCAGTTCTTC. Its translation is CASSGTFASYNEQFF.

This sequence joins TRBV29-1 and TRBJ2-5; 10 bases are shared with TRBD1. V lost 7 bases and J lost 7; bases outside the gene matches: 18. Germline CDR1 is SQVTM and CDR2 is ANQGSEA. The length of the CDR3 is 16 residues. CDR3 sequence (DNA): TGCAGCGGTGCCGCCCCAGGGACAGGGGTGGGGGTGACCCAGTACTTC. Translation: CSGAAPGTGVGVTQYF.

The gene calls are TRBV13 and TRBJ1-2; no definite D call. CDR1 is PRHDT and CDR2 is FYEKMQ in the germline V gene (reference sequence). The V end was cut by 0 bases, the J end by 8 bases, with 10 bases between. The CDR3 has 13 residues. CDR3 amino acids: CASSLGGGNGYTF. The CDR3 DNA reads TGTGCCAGCAGCTTAGGGGGAGGTAACGGCTACACCTTC.

This chain links TRBV25-1 with TRBJ2-2, with D perhaps assigned TRBD1 or TRBD2 (6 bases each). V lost 4 bases, J lost 2 bases, and 20 bases lay in between. Germline CDR1 reads MGHDK; CDR2 reads SYGVNS. CDR3 length: 18 residues. As DNA, the CDR3 is TGTGCCAGCAGTGGATGGGTAGCGGACAGAAATAACACCGGGGAGCTGTTTTTT. This gives the protein CASSGWVADRNNTGELFF.

Worth noting for this clone: The same CDR3 can be traced to other DNA sequences in this sample. The V gene is TRBV27, the J gene TRBJ2-5; perhaps TRBD2 as D (5 bases). The CDR3 loop spans 13 amino acids. V was trimmed by 2 bases and J by 5 bases, leaving 9 bases between them. Per the germline V gene, CDR1 is MNHEY and CDR2 is SMNVEV (reference sequence). CDR3 DNA sequence: TGTGCCAGCAGTTTACTAGCCGGGGAGACCCAGTACTTC. Protein product: CASSLLAGETQYF.

As for this clone: At the DNA level, this CDR3 is encoded by other sequences in the same sample as well. V and J are TRBV7-9 and TRBJ2-2; D remains unclear. The germline gives CDR1 SEHNR, CDR2 FQNEAQ (reference sequence). This CDR3 comprises 10 residues. V lost 8 bases and J lost 6, with 4 bases in between. The CDR3 DNA is TGTGCCAGCGGCCCCGGGGAGCTGTTTTTT. Amino acids: CASGPGELFF.

This clone was detected once. The chain employs TRBV28 and TRBJ2-2; no firm D call. CDR3 length: 13 amino acids. V gave up 7 bases and J gave up 0 bases, with 6 bases separating them. The germline CDR1 and CDR2 sequences are MDHEN and SYDVKM. This chain's CDR3 is CASTESNTGELFF. The CDR3 DNA reads as TGTGCCAGCACAGAGTCGAACACCGGGGAGCTGTTTTTT.

J is TRBJ2-7 and V is TRBV4-3, with TRBD1 identical over 7 bases. V dropped 2 bases and J dropped 7; count of bases not matched to a gene: 8. The CDR3 sequence is 14 residues long. The germline V gene encodes CDR1 LGHNA and CDR2 YSLEER. The CDR3: CASSQRTGPGEQYF. CDR3 bases: TGCGCCAGCAGCCAACGGACAGGTCCGGGGGAGCAGTACTTC.

The gene calls are TRBV13 and TRBJ2-7; 7 bases map to TRBD1. Trimming cost V 5 bases and J 4 bases; bases outside gene matches: 8. Germline CDR1 PRHDT, CDR2 FYEKMQ (reference sequence). This CDR3 has 14 amino acids. CDR3 loop: CASSKRQGRYEQYF. The CDR3, as DNA: TGTGCCAGCAGCAAACGACAGGGAAGGTACGAGCAGTACTTC.

The chain employs TRBV11-2 and TRBJ2-5; D possibly corresponds to TRBD1 (5 bases). CDR3 length: 17 residues. The germline CDR1 and CDR2 sequences are SGHAT and FQNNGV. Trimming removed 6 bases from V and 2 bases from J, with 22 bases in between. CDR3 DNA: TGTGCCAGCAGTTCTTTATCTCCGGCGACAGATCAAGAGACCCAGTACTTC. Translation: CASSSLSPATDQETQYF.

This rearrangement joins TRBV21-1 to TRBJ2-2; the table names TRBD2, a call not compared with the DNA. TRBV21-1 is given as a pseudogene. The CDR3 spans 16 residues. CDR3 protein: CASSKEQGREHGELFF. CDR3 nucleotide sequence: TGTGCCAGCAGCAAAGAGCAGGGGAGGGAGCACGGGGAGCTGTTTTTT.

V and J are TRBV27 and TRBJ2-7; the D gene is possibly TRBD2 (6 bases). This CDR3 is built from 15 residues. Germline assignment: CDR1 MNHEY and CDR2 SMNVEV (reference sequence). Trimming removed 5 bases from V and 6 bases from J, with 20 bases in between. The CDR3 coding sequence is TGTGCCAGCAGTCCCACCGGGACTGGAATCCGCGAGCAGTACTTC. The encoded protein is CASSPTGTGIREQYF.

V usage is TRBV4-3 and J usage is TRBJ2-7, with D possibly being TRBD1 (6 bases). Between the trimmed V and J ends, which lost 0 bases and 2 bases, there was a span of 11 bases. The CDR3 loop spans 15 amino acids. The V gene's germline CDR1 is LGHNA and CDR2 YSLEER. CDR3 loop: CASSQEIGQTYEQYF. CDR3 bases: TGCGCCAGCAGCCAAGAAATCGGACAGACCTACGAGCAGTACTTC.